Listed here are 25 T cell receptor beta chains from one sample, sequenced in a study of blood T cells in healthy people across ages. Primers used in a second PCR of about 6 to 12 cycles were a sample-barcoded 5' primer and a J-beta primer mix. MiXCR was run by TCRdb on the 5' RACE reads, yielding one entry per CDR3 protein. This sample has nearly 800,000 distinct CDR3 sequences, with 20% to 30% found just once. The sample was also reused in another study, on T cells of mothers and their children.

The sample consisted of blood. The receptors stem from a boy under 18 in good health.

The CDR3 is CASSLSHGLGVVEQFF. The CDR3 nucleotides are TGTGCCAGCAGTTTATCGCATGGGCTAGGGGTGGTGGAGCAGTTCTTC. The rearrangement links TRBV27 to TRBJ2-5; the D gene is possibly TRBD1 (5 bases). The DNA matches TRBJ2-1 better at its end, which makes the J call doubtful. CDR3 length: 16 amino acids. Germline values: CDR1 MNHEY, CDR2 SMNVEV (reference sequence).

This clonotype showed up just once. The V gene is TRBV28, the J gene TRBJ2-7; 8 nucleotides align to TRBD2. This CDR3 contains 15 residues. J lost 0 bases, V lost 2 bases, and 3 bases had no gene match. The germline gives CDR1 MDHEN, CDR2 SYDVKM. CDR3 region: CASSLQAGASYEQYF. The DNA for the CDR3 is TGTGCCAGCAGTTTACAAGCGGGAGCCTCCTACGAGCAGTACTTC.

CDR3: CASSARMTGGIWHEQFF. In nucleotides, the CDR3 is TGCGCCAGCAGCGCCCGGATGACAGGGGGCATCTGGCATGAGCAGTTCTTC. V gene TRBV5-1 combines with J gene TRBJ2-1, with TRBD1 matching over 10 bases. CDR3 size: 17 residues. The V gene's germline CDR1 is SGHRS and CDR2 YFSETQ. J was trimmed by 8 bases and V by 4 bases; bases with no gene match: 15.

This clonotype was observed a few times. The chain uses TRBV5-5 and TRBJ1-6, with 9 nucleotides matching TRBD1. The CDR3 loop spans 17 amino acids. The V segment lost 0 bases and the J segment 9 bases; nucleotides outside the gene matches: 10. CDR1 and CDR2 (germline): SGHKS, YYEKEE (reference sequence). Here the CDR3 DNA reads TGTGCCAGCAGCTTGGCCAGTGGACAGGGGTTTCTTTCACCCCTCCACTTT. Its protein product is CASSLASGQGFLSPLHF. Full variable domain (outside the CDR3, taken from reference TRBV5-5 and TRBJ1-6): DAGVTQSPTHLIKTRGQQVTLRCSPISGHKSVSWYQQVLGQGPQFIFQYYEKEERGRGNFPDRFSARQFPNYSSELNVNALLLGDSALYLCASSLASGQGFLSPLHFGNGTRLTVT.

The chain recombines TRBV28 with TRBJ1-6; D is possibly TRBD1 (5 bases). V shed 4 bases and J shed 14 bases, with 21 bases lying between them. The CDR3 has 15 residues. The germline V gene has CDR1 MDHEN and CDR2 SYDVKM. The CDR3 is CASSSQQEGRRALHF. CDR3 DNA sequence: TGTGCCAGCAGTTCTCAACAGGAGGGGAGACGAGCCCTCCACTTT. Full variable domain (rest looked up from reference TRBV28 and TRBJ1-6): DVKVTQSSRYLVKRTGEKVFLECVQDMDHENMFWYRQDPGLGLRLIYFSYDVKMKEKGDIPEGYSVSREKKERFSLILESASTNQTSMYLCASSSQQEGRRALHFGNGTRLTVT.

This clonotype has a handful of counts. The chain combines TRBV27 with TRBJ2-7; a weak D match, TRBD2 (5 bases). CDR1 is MNHEY and CDR2 is SMNVEV in the germline V gene (reference sequence). The CDR3 contains 15 residues. V was trimmed by 7 bases and J by 3 bases, leaving 19 bases between them. The CDR3 reads CASTKSGLEFYEQYF. For the CDR3, the DNA is TGTGCCAGCACCAAATCGGGGTTAGAGTTCTACGAGCAGTACTTC.

This clonotype was observed a handful of times. The genes are TRBV7-2 and TRBJ2-3, with D unresolved. The CDR3 has 12 amino acids. The V gene's germline CDR1 is SGHTA and CDR2 FQGNSA. With 5 bases removed from V and 3 bases from J, the gap between germline ends came to 6 bases. The CDR3 sequence is CASSHRTDTQYF. Written as DNA, the CDR3 is TGTGCCAGCAGCCATCGGACAGATACGCAGTATTTT.

This chain uses TRBV29-1 with TRBJ2-5; 7 bases are a match to TRBD1. The CDR3 is 14 amino acids. V dropped 6 bases and J dropped 11; count of bases not matched to a gene: 18. The V gene's germline CDR1 is SQVTM and CDR2 ANQGSEA. The DNA for the CDR3 is TGCAGCGTCCACCGGGACAGCAGCTCTACGGAGCAGTACTTC. Encoded protein: CSVHRDSSSTEQYF.

V and J are TRBV27 and TRBJ2-5; D gene ambiguous. This CDR3 is built from 14 residues. Germline V gives CDR1 MNHEY, CDR2 SMNVEV (reference sequence). V was clipped by 5 bases and J by 3 bases, with 13 bases between them. CDR3 loop: CASSINPTEETQYF. As DNA, the CDR3 is TGTGCCAGCAGTATAAACCCCACCGAAGAGACCCAGTACTTC.

This clonotype was detected only once. CDR3 residues: CSVQGQETQYF. Written as DNA, the CDR3 is TGCAGCGTACAGGGCCAAGAGACCCAGTACTTC. The V call is TRBV29-1, the J call TRBJ2-5; a possible D gene is TRBD1 (6 bases). Trimming stripped 6 bases from V and 1 base from J, with 6 bases between. The germline gives CDR1 SQVTM, CDR2 ANQGSEA. The CDR3 contains 11 residues.

V gene TRBV29-1 combines with J gene TRBJ2-2; D tentatively fits TRBD1 or TRBD2 (5 bases each). The CDR3 totals 13 residues. Germline CDR1 and CDR2: SQVTM and ANQGSEA. V dropped 7 bases and J dropped 1 base, with 10 bases sitting between them. CDR3 in amino acids: CSAGTQNTGELFF. The DNA of the CDR3 is TGCAGCGCAGGGACCCAGAACACCGGGGAGCTGTTTTTT.

This clonotype was counted between two and nine times. V and J are TRBV27 and TRBJ1-2; D not certain. This CDR3 is built from 14 residues. Germline V gene data show CDR1 as MNHEY and CDR2 as SMNVEV (reference sequence). The ends were cut back, 4 bases at V and 2 bases at J, with 11 bases in the middle. The CDR3 protein is CASSSLEENYGYTF. Here the CDR3 DNA reads TGTGCCAGCAGTTCCCTTGAGGAGAACTATGGCTACACCTTC.

This clonotype was seen more than once but under ten times. One end of the junction does not line up with germline, which may come from a read error. J is TRBJ2-1 and V is TRBV3-1, with 9 bases that match TRBD2. With the DNA end fitting TRBJ2-5 better, the J assignment may be wrong. CDR3 length equals 17 residues. Germline V gene sequence: CDR1 LGHDT, CDR2 YNNKEL (reference sequence). The CDR3 sequence: CASSQLGGSGGQETQYF. In DNA, the CDR3 is TGTGCCAGTAGCCAACTAGGAGGTAGCGGGGGCCAAGAGACCCAGTACTTC.

In regard to this clonotype: The junction differs from germline at one of its ends, possibly a read error. V usage is TRBV15 and J usage is TRBJ1-1; D is unclear. The CDR3 consists of 14 residues. CDR1 is LNHNV and CDR2 is YYDKDF in the germline V gene (reference sequence). CDR3 in DNA: TGTGCCACCAGCAGAGATCGGGCCCCAACTTGGGCTTCCTTT. Translation: CATSRDRAPTWASF.

V gene TRBV6-1 combines with J gene TRBJ1-2; D is perhaps TRBD1 (5 bases). Germline assignment: CDR1 MNHNS and CDR2 SASEGT. This CDR3 spans 12 amino acids. The V and J ends lost 7 bases and 7 bases respectively, with 13 bases between them. CDR3 DNA: TGTGCCAGCACGGAGGGTGGGGCTGGCTACACCTTC. Encoded protein: CASTEGGAGYTF.

This clonotype was counted a few times. This chain joins TRBV3-1 and TRBJ2-3; D gene ambiguous. The CDR3 is 14 amino acids. V shed 6 bases and J shed 0 bases, with 10 bases lying between them. The germline V gene has CDR1 LGHDT and CDR2 YNNKEL (reference sequence). For the CDR3, the DNA is TGTGCCAGCAGTTTGTTCCCGAGCACAGATACGCAGTATTTT. This encodes CASSLFPSTDTQYF.

The chain couples TRBV29-1 to TRBJ1-2; D remains unclear. The CDR3 is made up of 15 amino acids. Trimming pared 1 base from V and 3 bases from J, leaving 15 bases between. Looked up from germline, CDR1 is SQVTM and CDR2 is ANQGSEA. The CDR3 loop is CSVEGSPRVDYGYTF. DNA of the CDR3: TGCAGCGTTGAAGGGTCGCCCCGGGTTGACTATGGCTACACCTTC.

The V gene is TRBV7-6, the J gene TRBJ2-5; 7 bases are shared with TRBD1. There are 11 residues in the CDR3. Germline V lookup: CDR1 SGHVS, CDR2 FNYEAQ. Trimming took 3 bases from V and 9 from J; bases not matched to a gene: 1. The CDR3 DNA is TGTGCCAGCAGCTTGGGACAGTCCCAGTACTTC. This codes for CASSLGQSQYF.

Comment on this clonotype: The junction departs from germline at one end; a sequencing error may be responsible. This sequence joins TRBV7-2 and TRBJ2-5; TRBD2 aligns across 9 bases. This CDR3 region has 11 residues. Germline values: CDR1 SGHTA, CDR2 FQGNSA. CDR3 residues: CASSVSGLASF. The CDR3 DNA sequence: TGTGCCAGCAGCGTATCGGGACTAGCCTCCTTC.

For the CDR3, the DNA is TGTGCCAGCAGGCGGGCGGGGGGGTACGAGCAGTACTTC. It codes for CASRRAGGYEQYF. This chain connects TRBV27 to TRBJ2-7, with TRBD2 identical over 9 bases. Trimming at V came to 6 bases and at J to 4 bases, leaving 4 bases not matched to a gene. Germline loops: CDR1 MNHEY, CDR2 SMNVEV (reference sequence). CDR3 length: 13 residues.

The table lists this clonotype with many counts. The V gene is TRBV25-1, the J gene TRBJ1-2, with D unresolved. The CDR3 has 10 residues. Looked up from germline, CDR1 is MGHDK and CDR2 is SYGVNS. Trimming took 4 bases from V and 6 from J, leaving 3 bases between them. The CDR3 DNA is TGTGCCAGCAGTGGTAATGGCTACACCTTC. Protein sequence: CASSGNGYTF.

V and J are TRBV6-5 and TRBJ1-2; TRBD1 agrees at 8 bases. The germline CDR1 and CDR2 sequences are MNHEY and SVGAGI. This CDR3 region has 15 residues. Trimming cost V 5 bases and J 7 bases; bases outside gene matches: 12. The CDR3 nucleotides are TGTGCCAGCAGTAAGGGGACAGGATCCTTGGGTGGCTACACCTTC. This encodes CASSKGTGSLGGYTF.

The rearrangement links TRBV7-3 to TRBJ1-2; D is possibly TRBD1 (5 bases). The CDR3 is 18 residues long. Germline V gene sequence: CDR1 SGHTA, CDR2 FQGTGA. Deletions cut 5 bases from V and 0 bases from J, with 22 bases between. The CDR3 region is CASSPFGGAVKANYGYTF. The CDR3, as DNA: TGTGCCAGCAGCCCGTTCGGTGGGGCAGTCAAAGCTAACTATGGCTACACCTTC.

This clonotype was counted only a few times. This chain joins TRBV24-1 and TRBJ2-3; 11 positions match TRBD1. Germline assignment: CDR1 KGHDR and CDR2 SFDVKD. J lost 5 bases, V lost 0 bases, and 3 bases had no gene match. CDR3 length equals 16 residues. The CDR3 DNA is TGTGCCACCAGTGATTTGCCGGGACAGGGGGGAGATACGCAGTATTTT. Protein: CATSDLPGQGGDTQYF.

This clonotype was picked up one time. The chain joins TRBV5-6 to TRBJ2-7; D is undetermined. Germline values: CDR1 SGHDT, CDR2 YYEEEE. Trimming took 4 bases from V and 5 from J, leaving 16 bases between them. The CDR3 is made up of 14 amino acids. This chain's CDR3 is CASSVAPGPDEQYF. CDR3 DNA sequence: TGTGCCAGCAGCGTCGCTCCGGGCCCTGACGAGCAGTACTTC. Full variable domain (rest looked up from reference TRBV5-6 and TRBJ2-7): DAGVTQSPTHLIKTRGQQVTLRCSPKSGHDTVSWYQQALGQGPQFIFQYYEEEERQRGNFPDRFSGHQFPNYSSELNVNALLLGDSALYLCASSVAPGPDEQYFGPGTRLTVT.